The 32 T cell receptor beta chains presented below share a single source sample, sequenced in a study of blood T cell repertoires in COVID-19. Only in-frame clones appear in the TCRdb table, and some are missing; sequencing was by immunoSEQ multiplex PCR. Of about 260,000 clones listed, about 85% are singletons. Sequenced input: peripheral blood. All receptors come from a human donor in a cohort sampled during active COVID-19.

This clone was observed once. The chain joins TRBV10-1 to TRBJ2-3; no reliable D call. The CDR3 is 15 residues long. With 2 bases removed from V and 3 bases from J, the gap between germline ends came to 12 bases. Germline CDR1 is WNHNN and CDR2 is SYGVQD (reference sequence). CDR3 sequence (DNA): TGCGCCAGCAGTGAGAACCCCGCGGCGACAGATACGCAGTATTTT. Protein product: CASSENPAATDTQYF.

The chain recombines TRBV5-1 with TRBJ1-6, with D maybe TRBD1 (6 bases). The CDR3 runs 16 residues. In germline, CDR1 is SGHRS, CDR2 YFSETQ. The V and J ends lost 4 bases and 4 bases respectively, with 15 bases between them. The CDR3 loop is CASSLAGTRYNSPLHF. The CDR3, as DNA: TGCGCCAGCAGCCTCGCCGGGACAAGATATAATTCACCCCTCCACTTT.

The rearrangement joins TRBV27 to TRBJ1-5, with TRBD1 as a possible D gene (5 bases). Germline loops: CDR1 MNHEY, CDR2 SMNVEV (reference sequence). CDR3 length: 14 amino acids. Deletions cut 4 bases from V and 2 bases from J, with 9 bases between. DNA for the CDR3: TGTGCCAGCAGTTATACAGGCGGCAATCAGCCCCAGCATTTT. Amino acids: CASSYTGGNQPQHF.

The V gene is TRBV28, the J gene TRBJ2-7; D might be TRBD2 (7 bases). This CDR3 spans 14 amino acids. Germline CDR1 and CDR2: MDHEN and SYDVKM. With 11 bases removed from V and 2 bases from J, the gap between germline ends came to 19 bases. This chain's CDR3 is CASLGGAPPYEQYF. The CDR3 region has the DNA TGTGCCTCCCTAGGGGGGGCGCCCCCCTACGAGCAGTACTTC.

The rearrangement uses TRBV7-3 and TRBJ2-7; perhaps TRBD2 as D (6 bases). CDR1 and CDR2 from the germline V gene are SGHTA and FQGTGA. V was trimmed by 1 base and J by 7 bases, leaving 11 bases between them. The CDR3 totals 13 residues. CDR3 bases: TGTGCCAGCAGCTTAAGGGGAGGCGGGGAGCAGTACTTC. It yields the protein CASSLRGGGEQYF.

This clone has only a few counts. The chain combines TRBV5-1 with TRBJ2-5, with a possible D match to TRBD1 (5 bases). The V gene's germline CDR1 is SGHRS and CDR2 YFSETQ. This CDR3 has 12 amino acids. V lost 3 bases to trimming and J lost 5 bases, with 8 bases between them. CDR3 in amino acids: CASSSKGETQYF. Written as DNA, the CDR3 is TGCGCCAGCAGCTCTAAGGGGGAGACCCAGTACTTC.

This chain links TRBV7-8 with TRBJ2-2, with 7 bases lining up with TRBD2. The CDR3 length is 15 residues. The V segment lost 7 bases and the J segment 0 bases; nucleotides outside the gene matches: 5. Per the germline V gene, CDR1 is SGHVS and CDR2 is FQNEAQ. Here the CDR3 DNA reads TGTGCCAGCACCCGTCGGGGGGCGAACACCGGGGAGCTGTTTTTT. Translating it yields CASTRRGANTGELFF. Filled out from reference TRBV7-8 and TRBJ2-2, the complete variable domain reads GAGVSQSPRYKVAKRGQDVALRCDPISGHVSLFWYQQALGQGPEFLTYFQNEAQLDKSGLPSDRFFAERPEGSVSTLKIQRTQQEDSAVYLCASTRRGANTGELFFGEGSRLTVL.

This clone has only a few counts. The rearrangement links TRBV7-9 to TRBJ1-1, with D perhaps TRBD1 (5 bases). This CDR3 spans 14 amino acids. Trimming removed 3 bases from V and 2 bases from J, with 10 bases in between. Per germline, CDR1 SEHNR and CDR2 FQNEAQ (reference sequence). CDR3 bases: TGTGCCAGCAGCTTGGGACTGATAAACACTGAAGCTTTCTTT. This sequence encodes CASSLGLINTEAFF.

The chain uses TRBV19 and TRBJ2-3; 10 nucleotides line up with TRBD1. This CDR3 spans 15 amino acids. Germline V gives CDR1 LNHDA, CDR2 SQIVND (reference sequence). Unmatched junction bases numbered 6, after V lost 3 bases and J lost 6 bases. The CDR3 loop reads CASSIRGQGTDTQYF. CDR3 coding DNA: TGTGCCAGTAGTATTCGGGGACAGGGGACCGATACGCAGTATTTT.

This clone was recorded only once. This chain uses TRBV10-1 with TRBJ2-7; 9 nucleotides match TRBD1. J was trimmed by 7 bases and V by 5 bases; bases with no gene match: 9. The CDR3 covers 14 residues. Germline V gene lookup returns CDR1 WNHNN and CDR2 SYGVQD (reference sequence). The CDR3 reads CASSTGTGLSEQYF. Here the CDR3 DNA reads TGCGCCAGCAGTACCGGGACAGGGCTGAGTGAGCAGTACTTC.

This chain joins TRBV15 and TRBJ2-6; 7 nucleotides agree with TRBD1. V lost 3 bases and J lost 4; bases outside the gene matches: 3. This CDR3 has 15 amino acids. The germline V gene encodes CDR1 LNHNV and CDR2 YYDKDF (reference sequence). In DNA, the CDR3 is TGTGCCACCAGCAGTGACAGGGTCGGGGCCAACGTCCTGACTTTC. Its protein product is CATSSDRVGANVLTF.

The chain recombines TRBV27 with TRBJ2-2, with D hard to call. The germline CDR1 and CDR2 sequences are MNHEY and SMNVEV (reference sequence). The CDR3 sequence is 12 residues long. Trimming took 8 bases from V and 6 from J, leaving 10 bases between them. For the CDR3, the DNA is TGTGCCAGCTCCACTATGTCCGGGGAGCTGTTTTTT. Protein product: CASSTMSGELFF.

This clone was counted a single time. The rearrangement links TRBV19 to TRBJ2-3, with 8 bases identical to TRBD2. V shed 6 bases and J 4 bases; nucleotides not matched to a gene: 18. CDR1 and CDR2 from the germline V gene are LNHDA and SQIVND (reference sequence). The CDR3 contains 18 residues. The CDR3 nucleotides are TGTGCCAGTAGACCCCAAGGGTTGGCGAGCGGGAGTCCAGATACGCAGTATTTT. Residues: CASRPQGLASGSPDTQYF.

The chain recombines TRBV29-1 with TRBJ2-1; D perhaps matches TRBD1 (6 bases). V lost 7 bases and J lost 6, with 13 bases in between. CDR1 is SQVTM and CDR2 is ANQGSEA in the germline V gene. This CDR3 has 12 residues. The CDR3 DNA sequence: TGCAGCGGGTATCGAGGGGGCAATGAGCAGTTCTTC. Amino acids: CSGYRGGNEQFF.

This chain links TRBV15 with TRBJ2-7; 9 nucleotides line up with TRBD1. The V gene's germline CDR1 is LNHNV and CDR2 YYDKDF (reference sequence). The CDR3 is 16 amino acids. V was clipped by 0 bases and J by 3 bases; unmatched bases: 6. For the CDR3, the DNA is TGTGCCACCAGCAGAGATCTTCCGGGACAGGGCTACGAGCAGTACTTC. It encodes CATSRDLPGQGYEQYF.

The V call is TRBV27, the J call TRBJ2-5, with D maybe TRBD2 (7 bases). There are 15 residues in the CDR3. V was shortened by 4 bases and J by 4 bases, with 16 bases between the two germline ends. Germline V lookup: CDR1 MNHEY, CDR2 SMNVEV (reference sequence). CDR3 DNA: TGTGCCAGCAGTTCGGCCGAGGGGGGGAGAGAGACCCAGTACTTC. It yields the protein CASSSAEGGRETQYF.

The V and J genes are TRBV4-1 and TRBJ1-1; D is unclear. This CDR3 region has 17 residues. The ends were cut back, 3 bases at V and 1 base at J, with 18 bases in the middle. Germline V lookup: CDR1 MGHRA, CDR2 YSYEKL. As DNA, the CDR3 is TGCGCCAGCAGCCAGACCATGCGCCGACGGGAGAACACTGAAGCTTTCTTT. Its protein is CASSQTMRRRENTEAFF.

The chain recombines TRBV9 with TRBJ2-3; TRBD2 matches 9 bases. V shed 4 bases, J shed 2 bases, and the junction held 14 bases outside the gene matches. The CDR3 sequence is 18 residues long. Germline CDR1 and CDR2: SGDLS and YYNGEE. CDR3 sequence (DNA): TGTGCCAGCAGCCTAACGGGACTAGCCTTTGACCCCACAGATACGCAGTATTTT. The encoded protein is CASSLTGLAFDPTDTQYF.

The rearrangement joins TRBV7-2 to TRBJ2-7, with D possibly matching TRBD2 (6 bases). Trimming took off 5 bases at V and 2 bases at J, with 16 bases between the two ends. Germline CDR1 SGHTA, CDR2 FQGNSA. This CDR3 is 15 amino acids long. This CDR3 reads CASSASAGGTYEQYF. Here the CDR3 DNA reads TGTGCCAGCAGCGCCAGTGCTGGGGGGACCTACGAGCAGTACTTC.

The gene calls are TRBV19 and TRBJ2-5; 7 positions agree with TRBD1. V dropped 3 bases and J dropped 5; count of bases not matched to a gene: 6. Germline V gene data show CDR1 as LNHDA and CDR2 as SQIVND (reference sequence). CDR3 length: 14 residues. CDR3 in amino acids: CASSIPRRGETQYF. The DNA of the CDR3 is TGTGCCAGTAGTATTCCGCGCAGGGGGGAGACCCAGTACTTC.

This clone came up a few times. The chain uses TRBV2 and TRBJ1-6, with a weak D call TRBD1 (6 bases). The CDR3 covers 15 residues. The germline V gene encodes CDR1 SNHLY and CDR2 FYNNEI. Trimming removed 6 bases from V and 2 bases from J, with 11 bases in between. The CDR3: CASRAGDTYNSPLHF. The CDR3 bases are TGTGCCAGCAGGGCAGGGGACACCTATAATTCACCCCTCCACTTT.

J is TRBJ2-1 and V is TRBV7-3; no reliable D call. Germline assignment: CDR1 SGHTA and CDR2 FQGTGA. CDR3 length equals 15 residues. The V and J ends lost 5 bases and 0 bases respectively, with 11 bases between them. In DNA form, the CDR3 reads TGTGCCAGCAGCCAAGGCGGCAGCTCCTACAATGAGCAGTTCTTC. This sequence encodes CASSQGGSSYNEQFF.

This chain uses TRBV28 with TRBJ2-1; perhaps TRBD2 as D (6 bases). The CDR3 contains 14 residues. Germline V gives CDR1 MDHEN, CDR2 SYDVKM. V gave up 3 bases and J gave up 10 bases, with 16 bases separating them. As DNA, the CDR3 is TGTGCCAGCAGTTTTGCGGGGCCAACACGGGAGCAGTTCTTC. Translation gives CASSFAGPTREQFF. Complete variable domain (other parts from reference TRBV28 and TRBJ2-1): DVKVTQSSRYLVKRTGEKVFLECVQDMDHENMFWYRQDPGLGLRLIYFSYDVKMKEKGDIPEGYSVSREKKERFSLILESASTNQTSMYLCASSFAGPTREQFFGPGTRLTVL.

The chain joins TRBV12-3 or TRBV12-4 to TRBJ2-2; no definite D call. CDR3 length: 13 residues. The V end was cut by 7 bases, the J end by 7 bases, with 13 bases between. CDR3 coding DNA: TGTGCCAGCACCCCACTCAAGTACGGGGAGCTGTTTTTT. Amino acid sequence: CASTPLKYGELFF.

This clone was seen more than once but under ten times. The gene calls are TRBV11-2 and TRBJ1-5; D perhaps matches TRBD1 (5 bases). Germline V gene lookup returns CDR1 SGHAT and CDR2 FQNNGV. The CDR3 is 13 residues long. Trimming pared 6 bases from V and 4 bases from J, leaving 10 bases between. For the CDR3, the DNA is TGTGCCAGCAGTCGGGCAGGGAATCAGCCCCAGCATTTT. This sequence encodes CASSRAGNQPQHF.

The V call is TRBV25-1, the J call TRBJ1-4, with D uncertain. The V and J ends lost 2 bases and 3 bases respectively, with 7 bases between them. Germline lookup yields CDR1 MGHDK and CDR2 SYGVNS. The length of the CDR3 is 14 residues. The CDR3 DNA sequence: TGTGCCAGCAGTGAAGGAGGGCCTAATGAAAAACTGTTTTTT. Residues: CASSEGGPNEKLFF.

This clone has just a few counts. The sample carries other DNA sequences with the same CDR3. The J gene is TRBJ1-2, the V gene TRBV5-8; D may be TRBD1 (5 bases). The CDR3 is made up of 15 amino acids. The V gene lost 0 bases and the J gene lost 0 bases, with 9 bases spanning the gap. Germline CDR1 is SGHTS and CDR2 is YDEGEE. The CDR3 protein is CASSLGQRANYGYTF. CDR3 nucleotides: TGTGCCAGCAGCTTGGGACAGAGAGCTAACTATGGCTACACCTTC. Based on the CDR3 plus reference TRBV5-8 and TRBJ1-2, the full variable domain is EAGVTQSPTHLIKTRGQQATLRCSPISGHTSVYWYQQALGLGLQFLLWYDEGEERNRGNFPPRFSGRQFPNYSSELNVNALELEDSALYLCASSLGQRANYGYTFGSGTRLTVV.

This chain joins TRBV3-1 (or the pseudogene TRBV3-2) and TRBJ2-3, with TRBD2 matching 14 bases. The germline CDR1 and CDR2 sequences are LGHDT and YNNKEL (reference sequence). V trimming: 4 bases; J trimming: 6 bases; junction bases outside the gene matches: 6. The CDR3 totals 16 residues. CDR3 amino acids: CASSPRTSGRLDTQYF. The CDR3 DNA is TGTGCCAGCAGCCCGCGGACTAGCGGGAGGCTGGATACGCAGTATTTT.

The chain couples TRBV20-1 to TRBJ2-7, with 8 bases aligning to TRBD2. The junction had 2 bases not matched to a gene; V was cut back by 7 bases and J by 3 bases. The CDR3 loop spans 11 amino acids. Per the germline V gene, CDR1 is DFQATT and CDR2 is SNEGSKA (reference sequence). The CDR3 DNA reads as TGCAGTGTGGCGGGAGGCTACGAGCAGTACTTC. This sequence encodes CSVAGGYEQYF.

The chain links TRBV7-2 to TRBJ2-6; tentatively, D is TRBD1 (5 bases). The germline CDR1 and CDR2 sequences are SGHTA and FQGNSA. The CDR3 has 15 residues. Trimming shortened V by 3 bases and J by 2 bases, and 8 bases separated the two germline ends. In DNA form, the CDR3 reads TGTGCCAGCAGCTTGGCAGGGACTGGGGCCAACGTCCTGACTTTC. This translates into CASSLAGTGANVLTF.

CDR3 sequence: CASRPMTSGRGWENEQFF. The CDR3 bases are TGTGCCAGCAGGCCTATGACTAGCGGGAGAGGGTGGGAAAATGAGCAGTTCTTC. This chain connects TRBV6-2 or TRBV6-3 to TRBJ2-1, with 12 positions matching TRBD2. Germline-derived CDR1 and CDR2 are MNHEY and SVGEGT. The V gene end was trimmed by 6 bases and the J gene end by 7 bases; junction bases not matched to a gene: 16. This CDR3 has 18 residues.

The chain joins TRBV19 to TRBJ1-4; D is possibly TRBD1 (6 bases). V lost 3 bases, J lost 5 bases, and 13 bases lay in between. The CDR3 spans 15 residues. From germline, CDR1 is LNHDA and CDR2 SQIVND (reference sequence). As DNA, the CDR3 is TGTGCCAGTAGTATCCGGGGGGCGGACAATGAAAAACTGTTTTTT. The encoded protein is CASSIRGADNEKLFF. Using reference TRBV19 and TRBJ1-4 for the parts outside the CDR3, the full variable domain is DGGITQSPKYLFRKEGQNVTLSCEQNLNHDAMYWYRQDPGQGLRLIYYSQIVNDFQKGDIAEGYSVSREKKESFPLTVTSAQKNPTAFYLCASSIRGADNEKLFFGSGTQLSVL.